These 21 T cell receptor beta chains were all obtained from the same sample, sequenced in a study of cytomegalovirus exposure and HLA in healthy donors listed by TCRdb under 2017. Library creation used the immunoSEQ multiplex PCR assay. The multiplex PCR relied on a mix of 60 forward primers for TCR Vbeta segments and 13 reverse primers for TCR Jbeta segments. Sourced from immuneACCESS, this table was stored by TCRdb with only in-frame sequences that have V and J called. A share of the clones is absent; for the studies checked, an unresolved V gene accounts for under half, and the remainder has no known explanation. The sample yields about 210,000 clones; about four fifths were counted once. Around 9.6% of the sample lies in the top ten. What was sequenced was PBMCs. These receptors all stem from a woman aged 50 to 60 in good health and CMV-seropositive.

The CDR3 sequence: CASSYSSGQAGDEQYF. The CDR3 DNA is TGTGCCAGCAGTTACTCGTCCGGACAGGCCGGGGACGAGCAGTACTTC. V and J are TRBV6-5 and TRBJ2-5; 7 bases match TRBD1. The DNA end lines up better with TRBJ2-7; the J call may be wrong. The CDR3 runs to 16 residues. Germline CDR1 MNHEY, CDR2 SVGAGI.

The V gene is TRBV27, the J gene TRBJ1-2, with D possibly being TRBD1 (5 bases). Germline CDR1 and CDR2: MNHEY and SMNVEV (reference sequence). This CDR3 region has 13 residues. The V end lost 4 bases, the J end lost 1 base, and 7 bases lay between the germline ends. DNA of the CDR3: TGTGCCAGCAGTTCAGGGTTTAACTATGGCTACACCTTC. Protein sequence: CASSSGFNYGYTF.

The chain carries TRBV15 and TRBJ1-5, with a weak D call TRBD1 (6 bases). Trimming removed 0 bases at V and 7 bases at J, with 10 bases between. This CDR3 spans 14 amino acids. CDR1 is LNHNV, CDR2 YYDKDF, per germline (reference sequence). CDR3 sequence: CATSREGGEQPQHF. The CDR3 DNA sequence: TGTGCCACCAGCAGAGAAGGGGGGGAACAGCCCCAGCATTTT.

This chain connects TRBV6-5 to TRBJ2-3; 7 positions agree with TRBD1. There are 14 residues in the CDR3. Unmatched junction bases numbered 3, after V lost 6 bases and J lost 0 bases. Germline loops: CDR1 MNHEY, CDR2 SVGAGI. The CDR3 DNA sequence: TGTGCCAGCAGCCCGGGACAGAGCACAGATACGCAGTATTTT. As protein: CASSPGQSTDTQYF.

The chain joins TRBV29-1 to TRBJ1-5; the D gene is possibly TRBD1 (5 bases). This CDR3 comprises 13 residues. CDR1 SQVTM and CDR2 ANQGSEA come from the germline V gene. V was clipped by 4 bases and J by 3 bases, with 10 bases between them. This CDR3 is CSVGGRNNQPQHF. The CDR3 DNA sequence: TGCAGCGTTGGGGGGAGGAACAATCAGCCCCAGCATTTT.

V usage is TRBV7-2 and J usage is TRBJ2-3; TRBD2 agrees at 11 bases. The germline V gene encodes CDR1 SGHTA and CDR2 FQGNSA. J lost 9 bases, V lost 3 bases, and 8 bases had no gene match. The CDR3 length is 15 residues. Here the CDR3 DNA reads TGTGCCAGCAGCTTTAGCGGGGGGGCCGTAGGGACGCAGTATTTT. Amino acids: CASSFSGGAVGTQYF.

J is TRBJ2-7 and V is TRBV6-5; D may be TRBD1 (7 bases). The V end was cut by 8 bases, the J end by 7 bases, with 18 bases between. This CDR3 has 13 amino acids. The germline gives CDR1 MNHEY, CDR2 SVGAGI. As DNA, the CDR3 is TGTGCCAGCTCATTTAACAGGGGAGGAGAGCAGTACTTC. Encoded protein: CASSFNRGGEQYF.

J is TRBJ1-1 and V is TRBV2; D is ambiguous. From germline, CDR1 is SNHLY and CDR2 FYNNEI. Trimming removed 4 bases from V and 1 base from J, with 7 bases in between. The CDR3 has 13 residues. The CDR3 sequence: CASSVTENTEAFF. The CDR3 region has the DNA TGTGCCAGCAGTGTCACAGAGAACACTGAAGCTTTCTTT. The full variable domain, rest sourced from reference TRBV2 and TRBJ1-1, is EPEVTQTPSHQVTQMGQEVILRCVPISNHLYFYWYRQILGQKVEFLVSFYNNEISEKSEIFDDQFSVERPDGSNFTLKIRSTKLEDSAMYFCASSVTENTEAFFGQGTRLTVV.

The chain joins TRBV6-4 to TRBJ1-4; 9 bases are a match to TRBD1. The CDR3 contains 16 residues. Germline loops: CDR1 MRHNA, CDR2 SNTAGT. J gave up 14 bases and V 7 bases, and 20 bases lay outside the gene matches. CDR3 amino acids: CASKTSDRGNRRLLFF. CDR3 bases: TGTGCCAGCAAAACGTCGGACAGGGGTAACCGGCGGCTGCTGTTTTTT.

This chain connects TRBV18 to TRBJ1-4; D may be TRBD1 (6 bases). CDR1 is KGHSH and CDR2 is LQKENI in the germline V gene. V was shortened by 2 bases and J by 4 bases, with 8 bases between the two germline ends. This CDR3 contains 14 residues. The CDR3 spells CASSPDRYNEKLFF. The CDR3 nucleotides are TGTGCCAGCTCACCAGACAGGTATAATGAAAAACTGTTTTTT.

The chain recombines TRBV5-1 with TRBJ1-1; D is unresolved. V shed 4 bases and J shed 1 base, with 11 bases lying between them. The CDR3 extends over 14 amino acids. CDR1 SGHRS and CDR2 YFSETQ come from the germline V gene. CDR3 region: CASSVLERNTEAFF. CDR3 in DNA: TGCGCCAGCAGCGTTCTTGAGAGGAACACTGAAGCTTTCTTT.

The chain joins TRBV7-2 to TRBJ2-1; D is unclear. CDR3 length equals 14 residues. The V and J ends lost 2 bases and 5 bases respectively, with 10 bases between them. The germline CDR1 and CDR2 sequences are SGHTA and FQGNSA. CDR3 sequence reads: CASSLILVNNEQFF. The CDR3, as DNA: TGTGCCAGCAGCTTAATTCTAGTAAACAATGAGCAGTTCTTC.

Only one count was recorded for this clone. The CDR3 loop is CSGYLQGYSTDTQYF. The DNA of the CDR3 is TGCAGCGGTTACCTACAGGGTTACTCCACAGATACGCAGTATTTT. The chain is built from TRBV29-1 and TRBJ2-3; D might be TRBD1 (6 bases). Trimming removed 7 bases from V and 2 bases from J, with 19 bases in between. There are 15 residues in the CDR3. The germline V gene encodes CDR1 SQVTM and CDR2 ANQGSEA.

The genes are TRBV7-3 and TRBJ1-2; no clear D gene. CDR3 length: 13 residues. V lost 0 bases and J lost 6, with 8 bases in between. The germline V gene encodes CDR1 SGHTA and CDR2 FQGTGA. This CDR3 is CASSLTLRDGYTF. CDR3 sequence (DNA): TGTGCCAGCAGCTTAACATTGAGAGATGGCTACACCTTC.

V usage is TRBV19 and J usage is TRBJ1-2, with D perhaps matching TRBD1 (6 bases). The CDR3 has 12 residues. V dropped 5 bases and J dropped 8 bases, with 12 bases sitting between them. Germline V gene lookup returns CDR1 LNHDA and CDR2 SQIVND (reference sequence). This CDR3 is CASSPGAAGYTF. The CDR3 nucleotides are TGTGCCAGTAGTCCAGGGGCCGCGGGCTACACCTTC.

The V and J genes are TRBV6-5 and TRBJ1-2; possibly TRBD1 for D (6 bases). Between the trimmed V and J ends, which lost 5 bases and 5 bases, there was a span of 9 bases. This CDR3 has 12 amino acids. Per the germline V gene, CDR1 is MNHEY and CDR2 is SVGAGI. CDR3 coding DNA: TGTGCCAGCAGTGCTACAGGGTATGGCTACACCTTC. Protein product: CASSATGYGYTF.

V and J are TRBV7-2 and TRBJ2-7; D gene ambiguous. This CDR3 spans 13 amino acids. V was cut by 4 bases and J by 0 bases, with 7 bases left in between. Germline V gene sequence: CDR1 SGHTA, CDR2 FQGNSA. The CDR3 DNA is TGTGCCAGCAGCTCAGTTTCCTCCTACGAGCAGTACTTC. It translates to CASSSVSSYEQYF.

J is TRBJ2-5 and V is TRBV5-1; D is possibly TRBD2 (6 bases). The CDR3 has 17 residues. Trimming removed 2 bases from V and 0 bases from J, with 17 bases in between. CDR1 is SGHRS, CDR2 YFSETQ, per germline. Written as DNA, the CDR3 is TGCGCCAGCAGCTTTGGGGCCGGGAGCGGGTACCAAGAGACCCAGTACTTC. It yields the protein CASSFGAGSGYQETQYF.

The chain is built from TRBV7-8 and TRBJ2-5, with D unclear. The J call may be mistaken, given a closer DNA end match to TRBJ2-7. This CDR3 region has 16 residues. Germline V gives CDR1 SGHVS, CDR2 FQNEAQ. CDR3 region: CASSPETPASASEQYF. CDR3 in DNA: TGTGCCAGCAGCCCCGAGACCCCGGCGTCCGCGAGCGAGCAGTACTTC.

The V gene is TRBV5-1, the J gene TRBJ2-5, with 8 bases lining up with TRBD2. J gave up 3 bases and V 0 bases, and 4 bases lay outside the gene matches. The CDR3 has 15 amino acids. Per germline, CDR1 SGHRS and CDR2 YFSETQ. CDR3 sequence: CASSLGTSGEETQYF. CDR3 DNA: TGCGCCAGCAGCTTGGGAACTAGCGGCGAAGAGACCCAGTACTTC. The full variable domain, completed using reference TRBV5-1 and TRBJ2-5, is KAGVTQTPRYLIKTRGQQVTLSCSPISGHRSVSWYQQTPGQGLQFLFEYFSETQRNKGNFPGRFSGRQFSNSRSEMNVSTLELGDSALYLCASSLGTSGEETQYFGPGTRLLVL.

The rearrangement joins TRBV30 to TRBJ2-7; D uncertain. The CDR3 contains 13 residues. CDR1 and CDR2 from the germline V gene are GTSNPN and SVGIG (reference sequence). The V gene lost 0 bases and the J gene lost 3 bases, with 9 bases spanning the gap. The CDR3, as DNA: TGTGCCTGGAGTGTTAGTAGAGGCTACGAGCAGTACTTC. Translation gives CAWSVSRGYEQYF.